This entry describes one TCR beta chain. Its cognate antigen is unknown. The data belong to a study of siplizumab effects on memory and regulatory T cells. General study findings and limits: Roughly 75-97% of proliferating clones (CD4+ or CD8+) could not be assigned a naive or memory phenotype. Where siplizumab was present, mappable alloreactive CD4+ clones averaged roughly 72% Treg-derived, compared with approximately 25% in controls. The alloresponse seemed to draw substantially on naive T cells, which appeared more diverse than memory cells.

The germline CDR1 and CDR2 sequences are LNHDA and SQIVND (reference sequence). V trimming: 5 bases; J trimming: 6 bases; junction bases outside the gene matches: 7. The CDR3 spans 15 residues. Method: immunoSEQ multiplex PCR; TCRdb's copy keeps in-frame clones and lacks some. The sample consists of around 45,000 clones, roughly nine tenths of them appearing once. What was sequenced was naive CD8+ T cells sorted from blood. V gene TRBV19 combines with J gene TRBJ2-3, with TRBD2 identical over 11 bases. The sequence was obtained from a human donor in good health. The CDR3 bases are TGTGCCAGTAGTCCTATAGCGGGAGGGCCGGATACGCAGTATTTT. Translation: CASSPIAGGPDTQYF.